This TCR beta chain was sequenced for a study of blood T cells in healthy people across ages (dated by TCRdb to the mid-2010s). Background on the whole study: In model experiments, template switching captured about one uniquely barcoded TCR beta cDNA molecule for every two T cells. The study measured age-related changes in TCR beta repertoire diversity using deep sequencing normalized with unique cDNA molecular identifiers. The donors were split into four age groups: young (average around 15 years), middle-aged (roughly 40), aged (about 62) and long-lived (under 90). To avoid experimental bias, donors of different ages were distributed randomly across sequencing lanes. Two additional independent replicas of 1 million unique cDNA reads from the same blood draw were analyzed for two donors (one aged 18 to 29 and one aged 80 or older).

Receptor amplification or capture employed 5' RACE. Sequencing instrument: Illumina HiSeq 2500. A second PCR of about 6 to 11 cycles was run with a J-beta primer mix and a sample-barcoded 5' primer. Each TCR beta cDNA molecule received a unique molecular identifier from a template-switch 5' adaptor carrying 12 random nucleotides. Each sample yielded at least 2.5 million CDR3-containing paired-end reads. All of the RNA was converted into first-strand cDNA using the Mint cDNA synthesis kit, with a TRBC-specific oligonucleotide serving as the primer. All cDNA was treated with uracil-DNA glycosylase and then went through a first 18-cycle PCR with the universal primers M1SS and BC2_uni_R. On the study's bioinformatics: For normalization, 1 million high-quality reads, each with a distinct molecular identifier, were randomly selected from each sample. Instead of being binned into consensus sequences, reads that shared molecular identifiers were thrown out. CDR3 identification, clonotype clustering and error correction used MiTCR with a Q25 quality threshold and the strictest error-elimination algorithm. A nonparametric unseen species model with Euler transformation was used to estimate lower-bound total TCR beta diversity. TCRdb itself trimmed the public reads at Q25 with fastp, ran MiXCR and retained productive beta chains. Each entry merges the rows of one CDR3 protein and shows their most common DNA and genes. TCRdb, not the authors, supplied the V and J calls. For this sample there are roughly 2 million distinct CDR3 sequences; about 49% appear just once. 2% to 2.5% of the sample rests with the top ten.

Donors were 39 systemically healthy Caucasian individuals from Russia aged roughly 6 to 90 years. Ten milliliters of peripheral blood were drawn from each donor into EDTA-treated Vacutainer tubes. PBMCs were isolated by Ficoll-Paque density-gradient centrifugation, with at least 6 million obtained per sample. Trizol reagent was used to extract total RNA from PBMCs, with at least 6 micrograms per sample. The percentages of naive CD45RAhigh/CD27high T cells were determined by flow cytometry on a PBMC aliquot from every donor. General conclusions and limits of the study: The CMV infection status of donors was not known, potentially confounding age-related changes in expanded clonotypes. As age increased, observed TCR beta diversity per million T cells dropped in a roughly linear way, and a significant reduction was already evident by age approximately 40. Since profiling was done on bulk unsorted PBMCs, naive and antigen-experienced compartments could not be conclusively compared. Compared with the aged group, more naive CD4+ T cells, fewer expanded clones and increased TCR diversity were shown by the long-lived group, suggesting age selection. Estimates of total diversity based on one million sequenced T cells were regarded as lower bounds and as underestimates. The percentage of naive T cells measured by flow cytometry correlated strongly with observed TCR beta diversity.

This clonotype was counted between two and nine times. Its antigen is not yet known. Qualities for individual bases were not recorded, and no much larger clone is one base off. CDR1 and CDR2, looked up from the germline V gene (reference sequence), are DFQATT and SNEGSKA. The V end loses 0 bases and the J end loses 1 base, and a stretch of 5 bases separates them. The cysteine opens and the phenylalanine closes a CDR3 of 13 amino acids. The retained sequence is limited to the CDR3, 39 bases, with the frame set at the first base. Sequences were obtained from blood. The receptor was derived from a woman aged 40-49 years in good health. Recombination joined TRBV20-1 with TRBJ2-3; the D gene is unclear. The nucleotide sequence reads TGCAGTGCTAGAGAATCGGGCACAGATACGCAGTATTTT. Its protein is CSARESGTDTQYF.